The text below deals with one T cell receptor beta chain. Its target is not known. This sample's RNA came from whole unsorted tissue. This entry comes from a study of tumor and adjacent non-tumor tissue in lung cancer. Study-wide results and limits: Compared with tumor, normal lung showed significantly lower TCR diversity.

A modified ARM-PCR protocol with three rounds of nested PCR amplified TCRbeta. TCRdb fed the multiplex PCR reads into MiXCR, producing one record per CDR3 protein. The top ten clones hold roughly 13% of a sample with some 120,000 distinct CDR3 sequences, about 66% of them seen once. Trimming cost V 5 bases and J 5 bases, with 16 bases left between them. The germline V gene has CDR1 SGHAT and CDR2 FQNNGV. The CDR3 is made up of 14 amino acids. The clonotype was recovered from a man under 40 with non-small cell lung cancer. This rearrangement joins TRBV11-2 to TRBJ2-7, with no clear D. Sample: lung tumor tissue. In DNA, the CDR3 is TGTGCCAGCAGCAGCCGGCCCCTCGGGCACGAGCAGTACTTC. As protein: CASSSRPLGHEQYF.